Presented here are 6 T cell receptor beta chains from one specimen sequenced in a study of Ad26.COV2.S vaccination and SARS-CoV-2 variants. Sequencing was performed with immunoSEQ multiplex PCR; in TCRdb, only in-frame clones are kept and a portion is missing. The table lists 430,000 or so clones, around 90% of them singletons. Treatment given: some 19 received Ad26.COV2.S at low or high dose, single or two shots; about 5 received placebo; per-sample allocation not given. Samples analyzed were those drawn on day 63 after the first vaccine or placebo injection. Sequencing was performed on peripheral blood, taken in a trial of Ad26.COV2.S vaccine versus placebo. Receptors originate from a person between 18 and 60 years old who received the Ad26.COV2.S COVID-19 vaccine or a placebo.

The rearrangement joins TRBV11-2 to TRBJ2-5; possibly TRBD2 for D (5 bases). Trimming took off 5 bases at V and 4 bases at J, with 17 bases between the two ends. This CDR3 has 15 residues. CDR1 is SGHAT, CDR2 FQNNGV, per germline. In nucleotides, the CDR3 is TGTGCCAGCAGCCGGGCCGTCGGGAAGGGAGAGACCCAGTACTTC. Translated: CASSRAVGKGETQYF.

This clone was recorded only once. The chain combines TRBV7-9 with TRBJ2-1; 13 nucleotides agree with TRBD2. The V and J ends lost 5 bases and 5 bases, in that order; junction bases with no gene match: 6. Per germline, CDR1 SEHNR and CDR2 FQNEAQ (reference sequence). This CDR3 contains 16 residues. Here the CDR3 reads CASSLRTSGRNNEQFF. In nucleotides, the CDR3 is TGTGCCAGCAGCCTACGGACTAGCGGGAGAAACAATGAGCAGTTCTTC.

With regard to this clone: The junction departs from the called germline gene at one end, perhaps through a read error. The chain recombines TRBV27 with TRBJ1-1; D gene unclear. Germline lookup yields CDR1 MNHEY and CDR2 SMNVEV (reference sequence). The CDR3 contains 11 residues. CDR3 region: CASRQNSEAFF. The CDR3 DNA sequence: TGTGCCAGCCGCCAAAACAGTGAAGCTTTCTTT.

V usage is TRBV6-2 or TRBV6-3 and J usage is TRBJ2-7; maybe TRBD2 (5 bases). Trimming stripped 5 bases from V and 7 bases from J, with 9 bases between. Germline V lookup: CDR1 MNHEY, CDR2 SVGEGT. The CDR3 is made up of 11 amino acids. Here the CDR3 reads CASSPLEEQYF. Here the CDR3 DNA reads TGTGCCAGCAGTCCACTAGAAGAGCAGTACTTC.

V usage is TRBV11-3 and J usage is TRBJ2-3; D remains ambiguous. The CDR3 totals 13 residues. Trimming removed 1 base from V and 6 bases from J, with 8 bases in between. Germline lookup yields CDR1 SGHNT and CDR2 YENEEA. CDR3 loop: CASSLGLDDTQYF. CDR3 DNA: TGTGCCAGCAGCTTAGGGCTAGACGATACGCAGTATTTT.

This clone was seen once. V gene TRBV3-1 (or the pseudogene TRBV3-2) combines with J gene TRBJ2-1; D remains unclear. Deletions cut 0 bases from V and 9 bases from J, with 15 bases between. CDR3 length: 15 amino acids. Germline CDR1 LGHDT, CDR2 YNNKEL (reference sequence). Here the CDR3 reads CASSQDDLSRREQFF. The CDR3 DNA reads as TGTGCCAGCAGCCAAGATGATCTATCTAGGCGTGAGCAGTTCTTC.